The 14 T cell receptor beta chains given below trace back to one sample, sequenced in a study of shared T cell receptors in the human thymus. Assay: immunoSEQ multiplex PCR; the TCRdb copy retains only in-frame clones and omits some. There are about 380,000 clones in the sample; more than 85% occur only once, and around 0.018% lies in the top ten. The sequenced sample was thymocytes. The receptor source for this set is a human donor.

This chain uses TRBV11-1 with TRBJ2-1; D gene uncertain. Deletions cut 3 bases from V and 2 bases from J, with 11 bases between. Germline V CDR1 and CDR2: SGHAT, FQDESV (reference sequence). The CDR3 loop spans 15 amino acids. The CDR3, as DNA: TGTGCCAGCAGCTTCGACTCCTCAGCCTACAATGAGCAGTTCTTC. This sequence encodes CASSFDSSAYNEQFF.

Remarks on this clone: The junction differs from germline at one of its ends, possibly a read error. The rearrangement uses TRBV11-2 and TRBJ2-7; D unresolved. Germline loops: CDR1 SGHAT, CDR2 FQNNGV. CDR3 length: 11 amino acids. In DNA, the CDR3 is TGTGCCAGCAGCTCCACGGTAGATTTACAATTC. As protein: CASSSTVDLQF.

J is TRBJ2-7 and V is TRBV27, with D perhaps TRBD1 or TRBD2 (5 bases each). Germline V CDR1 and CDR2: MNHEY, SMNVEV (reference sequence). This CDR3 is 15 amino acids long. Trimming took 6 bases from V and 3 from J, leaving 18 bases between them. This CDR3 reads CASRLLTRGHYEQYF. DNA for the CDR3: TGTGCCAGCAGACTACTGACCCGGGGCCACTACGAGCAGTACTTC.

This chain links TRBV11-2 with TRBJ2-5; tentative D call: TRBD2 (5 bases). Germline CDR1 reads SGHAT; CDR2 reads FQNNGV. Trimming removed 6 bases from V and 5 bases from J, with 25 bases in between. The CDR3 covers 17 residues. The CDR3 sequence is CASRRPEEPAIGETQYF. The CDR3 DNA follows: TGTGCCAGCAGACGGCCGGAGGAGCCCGCTATCGGGGAGACCCAGTACTTC.

The V call is TRBV4-3, the J call TRBJ2-2; 9 nucleotides agree with TRBD1. Germline V lookup: CDR1 LGHNA, CDR2 YSLEER. V lost 4 bases to trimming and J lost 3 bases; unmatched junction nucleotides: 18. There are 20 residues in the CDR3. The CDR3 reads CASSPSGQGQGSGDTGELFF. The DNA of the CDR3 is TGCGCCAGCAGCCCTTCAGGCCAGGGACAGGGAAGTGGGGACACCGGGGAGCTGTTTTTT.

J is TRBJ2-7 and V is TRBV27; 7 bases agree with TRBD1. The CDR3 totals 16 residues. The V gene's germline CDR1 is MNHEY and CDR2 SMNVEV (reference sequence). V shed 0 bases, J shed 5 bases, and the junction held 10 bases outside the gene matches. The CDR3 nucleotides are TGTGCCAGCAGTTTATCGGCCCAGGGACAGAACGACGAGCAGTACTTC. The encoded protein is CASSLSAQGQNDEQYF.

V usage is TRBV2 and J usage is TRBJ1-5; D is undetermined. The V end was cut by 5 bases, the J end by 9 bases, with 17 bases between. Germline-derived CDR1 and CDR2 are SNHLY and FYNNEI. The CDR3 extends over 14 amino acids. The CDR3 coding sequence is TGTGCCAGCAGTTATGAAACAAGGTTGTGGCCCCAGCATTTT. As protein: CASSYETRLWPQHF.

The chain has TRBV5-8 and TRBJ2-2, with D hard to call. With 1 base removed from V and 3 bases from J, the gap between germline ends came to 16 bases. This CDR3 region has 17 residues. Germline-derived CDR1 and CDR2 are SGHTS and YDEGEE. In DNA, the CDR3 is TGTGCCAGCAGCTTGTTTGGCCAAGATGGGGACACCGGGGAGCTGTTTTTT. Its translation: CASSLFGQDGDTGELFF.

This sequence joins TRBV28 and TRBJ2-4; D not certain. The CDR3 sequence is 17 residues long. CDR1 and CDR2 from the germline V gene are MDHEN and SYDVKM. Trimming took off 2 bases at V and 0 bases at J, with 14 bases between the two ends. The CDR3, as DNA: TGTGCCAGCAGTTTAAAGGGCTACACACTAGCCAAAAACATTCAGTACTTC. Encoded protein: CASSLKGYTLAKNIQYF.

The chain carries TRBV27 and TRBJ2-1, with a tentative D call TRBD2 (7 bases). Between the trimmed V and J ends, which lost 4 bases and 1 base, there was a span of 23 bases. CDR3 length: 19 residues. Germline CDR1 MNHEY, CDR2 SMNVEV (reference sequence). DNA of the CDR3: TGTGCCAGCAGTTCCACCCTCCTAGGGGGGGCCTCGTCCTACAATGAGCAGTTCTTC. Amino acid sequence: CASSSTLLGGASSYNEQFF.

This sequence joins TRBV5-4 and TRBJ2-1; tentative D call: TRBD2 (6 bases). The CDR3 runs 15 residues. Looked up from germline, CDR1 is SGHNT and CDR2 is YYREEE (reference sequence). V was pared by 0 bases and J by 8 bases, with 15 bases between. The DNA of the CDR3 is TGTGCCAGCAGCTTGGCGGGAGATGTGGTCGATGAGCAGTTCTTC. This gives the protein CASSLAGDVVDEQFF.

The chain is built from TRBV11-2 and TRBJ2-7; the D gene is possibly TRBD1 (5 bases). This CDR3 region has 17 residues. The ends were cut back, 5 bases at V and 5 bases at J, with 25 bases in the middle. CDR1 is SGHAT and CDR2 is FQNNGV in the germline V gene. The DNA for the CDR3 is TGTGCCAGCAGCCGCCCACGACAGATACTATACCCGAACGAGCAGTACTTC. Protein product: CASSRPRQILYPNEQYF.

The genes are TRBV7-3 and TRBJ2-5; D tentatively reads TRBD1 or TRBD2 (7 bases each). Trimming shortened V by 1 base and J by 1 base, and 13 bases separated the two germline ends. Germline CDR1 reads SGHTA; CDR2 reads FQGTGA. The CDR3 covers 16 residues. This CDR3 reads CASSLKPRGGQETQYF. CDR3 sequence (DNA): TGTGCCAGCAGCTTAAAGCCCAGGGGGGGCCAAGAGACCCAGTACTTC.

This clone was observed once. The chain carries TRBV4-2 and TRBJ2-6; 9 bases fit TRBD1. Germline CDR1 is LGHNA and CDR2 is YNFKEQ. The CDR3 runs 21 residues. With V trimmed by 0 bases and J by 2 bases, 14 bases remained unmatched. CDR3 loop: CASSQDRGRGQGWPGANVLTF. The CDR3 region has the DNA TGTGCCAGCAGCCAAGATCGGGGTAGGGGACAGGGCTGGCCTGGGGCCAACGTCCTGACTTTC.